The 15 T cell receptor beta chains presented below share a single source sample, sequenced in a study of T cell responses to AZD1222 COVID-19 vaccine. Using immunoSEQ multiplex PCR, the repertoire was profiled, and TCRdb retains in-frame clones only, with some absent. The sample yields approximately 120,000 clones, 90% seen once. Here the sequenced sample was peripheral blood, taken on day 0 of AZD1222 vaccination. The receptor set was obtained from an adult in good health.

The rearrangement joins TRBV3-1 (or the pseudogene TRBV3-2) to TRBJ2-5; D is perhaps TRBD2 (5 bases). The germline V gene encodes CDR1 LGHDT and CDR2 YNNKEL (reference sequence). The CDR3 covers 14 residues. V lost 6 bases to trimming and J lost 5 bases, with 16 bases between them. CDR3 sequence: CASSFRTLRETQYF. In DNA, the CDR3 is TGTGCCAGCAGTTTTAGGACTCTCCGGGAGACCCAGTACTTC.

This rearrangement joins TRBV18 to TRBJ2-5, with 10 bases aligning to TRBD1. The CDR3 contains 15 residues. Germline loops: CDR1 KGHSH, CDR2 LQKENI. The J segment lost 9 bases and the V segment lost 3 bases, leaving 10 bases of the junction unmatched. CDR3 nucleotide sequence: TGTGCCAGCTCACCTCCGACAGGGGGCCTGAATGCCCAGTACTTC. Protein: CASSPPTGGLNAQYF. Using reference TRBV18 and TRBJ2-5 for the parts outside the CDR3, the full variable domain is NAGVMQNPRHLVRRRGQEARLRCSPMKGHSHVYWYRQLPEEGLKFMVYLQKENIIDESGMPKERFSAEFPKEGPSILRIQQVVRGDSAAYFCASSPPTGGLNAQYFGPGTRLLVL.

The chain links TRBV27 to TRBJ1-5; 7 nucleotides line up with TRBD1. Germline V CDR1 and CDR2: MNHEY, SMNVEV (reference sequence). J lost 3 bases, V lost 1 base, and 12 bases had no gene match. This CDR3 comprises 18 residues. CDR3 coding DNA: TGTGCCAGCAGTTTATTAGTTCCGGGACAGAGTATCAATCAGCCCCAGCATTTT. Protein: CASSLLVPGQSINQPQHF.

The genes are TRBV7-9 and TRBJ2-6; tentatively, D is TRBD1 or TRBD2 (6 bases each). Germline V gene sequence: CDR1 SEHNR, CDR2 FQNEAQ (reference sequence). This CDR3 region has 18 residues. V was clipped by 8 bases and J by 1 base, with 21 bases between them. The CDR3 loop is CASPSGRGLESGANVLTF. DNA for the CDR3: TGTGCCAGCCCATCGGGCAGGGGACTCGAGTCTGGGGCCAACGTCCTGACTTTC.

The chain couples TRBV27 to TRBJ2-2, with D possibly being TRBD2 (6 bases). The CDR3 spans 15 residues. The germline CDR1 and CDR2 sequences are MNHEY and SMNVEV (reference sequence). V lost 3 bases and J 2 bases, leaving 10 bases between the germline ends. CDR3 residues: CASSLRRGNTGELFF. CDR3 sequence (DNA): TGTGCCAGCAGTTTGAGGCGGGGAAACACCGGGGAGCTGTTTTTT.

This chain connects TRBV18 to TRBJ2-7; D is unclear. The V gene's germline CDR1 is KGHSH and CDR2 LQKENI. The CDR3 has 14 residues. Trimming shortened V by 3 bases and J by 0 bases, and 9 bases separated the two germline ends. Written as DNA, the CDR3 is TGTGCCAGCTCACCGCCAGCGACCTCCTACGAGCAGTACTTC. The encoded protein is CASSPPATSYEQYF. The entire variable domain, with the rest obtained from reference TRBV18 and TRBJ2-7, is as follows: NAGVMQNPRHLVRRRGQEARLRCSPMKGHSHVYWYRQLPEEGLKFMVYLQKENIIDESGMPKERFSAEFPKEGPSILRIQQVVRGDSAAYFCASSPPATSYEQYFGPGTRLTVT.

CDR3 region: CAPHFLLTANQPQHF. CDR3 bases: TGTGCCCCTCACTTTCTCTTGACAGCGAATCAGCCCCAGCATTTT. The chain employs TRBV12-1 and TRBJ1-5; TRBD1, the table's D call, lacks a check against the DNA. TRBV12-1 represents a pseudogene. The CDR3 consists of 15 residues.

This clone has just a few counts. The V and J genes are TRBV25-1 and TRBJ2-2; D possibly uses TRBD1 or TRBD2 (5 bases each). Looked up from germline, CDR1 is MGHDK and CDR2 is SYGVNS. The CDR3 runs to 16 residues. V gave up 2 bases and J gave up 4 bases, with 14 bases separating them. The CDR3 here is CASSEDGAGGTGELFF. The CDR3 nucleotides are TGTGCCAGCAGTGAAGACGGGGCAGGAGGCACCGGGGAGCTGTTTTTT.

The chain is built from TRBV7-2 and TRBJ1-4; 7 nucleotides agree with TRBD1. With 3 bases clipped from V and 7 bases from J, the junction kept 5 bases outside the gene matches. The CDR3 covers 14 residues. Germline lookup yields CDR1 SGHTA and CDR2 FQGNSA. CDR3 loop: CASSFGRGREKLFF. As DNA, the CDR3 is TGTGCCAGCAGCTTTGGTAGGGGGCGTGAAAAACTGTTTTTT.

This clone is a singleton in its sample. The chain has TRBV7-9 and TRBJ2-7; TRBD1 aligns across 7 bases. Germline V lookup: CDR1 SEHNR, CDR2 FQNEAQ (reference sequence). The CDR3 totals 14 residues. J gave up 2 bases and V 5 bases, and 6 bases lay outside the gene matches. This CDR3 reads CASSGPGTAYEQYF. DNA for the CDR3: TGTGCCAGCAGCGGACCCGGGACAGCCTACGAGCAGTACTTC.

This chain links TRBV6-5 with TRBJ2-7, with TRBD2 identical over 8 bases. The CDR3 covers 15 residues. Trimming cost V 5 bases and J 2 bases; bases outside gene matches: 8. Germline V gene data show CDR1 as MNHEY and CDR2 as SVGAGI. CDR3 bases: TGTGCCAGCAGTCCCATAAGCGGGAGTCCCTACGAGCAGTACTTC. Translating it yields CASSPISGSPYEQYF.

The chain joins TRBV7-3 to TRBJ2-3; 9 positions agree with TRBD1. This CDR3 is 13 amino acids long. The V gene's germline CDR1 is SGHTA and CDR2 FQGTGA. After removal of 4 bases from V and 5 bases from J, the junction contained 1 base not matched to a gene. Written as DNA, the CDR3 is TGTGCCAGCAGCTGGGACAGGGAAGATACGCAGTATTTT. Protein: CASSWDREDTQYF.

V usage is TRBV7-6 and J usage is TRBJ2-5; D is uncertain. V was cut by 1 base and J by 4 bases, with 7 bases left in between. The CDR3 length is 13 residues. Germline-derived CDR1 and CDR2 are SGHVS and FNYEAQ. CDR3 DNA sequence: TGTGCCAGCAGCTTAGGGGTCGTAGAGACCCAGTACTTC. Its translation is CASSLGVVETQYF.

This rearrangement joins TRBV28 to TRBJ2-7; D gene uncertain. Deletions cut 6 bases from V and 0 bases from J, with 6 bases between. In germline, CDR1 is MDHEN, CDR2 SYDVKM. The CDR3 contains 12 residues. The DNA for the CDR3 is TGTGCCAGCAGGACGGCCTCCTACGAGCAGTACTTC. It specifies CASRTASYEQYF.

The rearrangement uses TRBV19 and TRBJ2-1; no clear D gene. Germline V gene lookup returns CDR1 LNHDA and CDR2 SQIVND (reference sequence). V dropped 7 bases and J dropped 3 bases, with 7 bases sitting between them. This CDR3 is 12 amino acids long. This CDR3 reads CASKLLYNEQFF. DNA of the CDR3: TGTGCCAGTAAGTTACTCTACAATGAGCAGTTCTTC.